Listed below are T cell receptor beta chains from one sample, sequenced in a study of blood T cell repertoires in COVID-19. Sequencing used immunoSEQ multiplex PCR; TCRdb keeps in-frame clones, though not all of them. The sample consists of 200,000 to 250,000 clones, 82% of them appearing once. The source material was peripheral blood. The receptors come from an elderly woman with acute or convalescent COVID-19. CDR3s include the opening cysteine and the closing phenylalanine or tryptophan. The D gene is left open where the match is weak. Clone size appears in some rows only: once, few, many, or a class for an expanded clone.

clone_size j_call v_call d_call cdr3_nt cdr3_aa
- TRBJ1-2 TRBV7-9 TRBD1 TGTGCCAGCAGCAAAACGGGACAGGGGAACTATGGCTACACCTTC CASSKTGQGNYGYTF
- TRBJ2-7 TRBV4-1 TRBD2 TGCGCCAGCAGCCAAGGTGAATGGACCTTAGCGGGGGAGTCCTACGAGCAGTACTTC CASSQGEWTLAGESYEQYF
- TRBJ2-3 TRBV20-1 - TGCAGTGCTAGTATGGAGCCTACAGATACGCAGTATTTT CSASMEPTDTQYF
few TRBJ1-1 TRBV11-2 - TGTGCCAGCAGCTTAGATTCGGCCAACGGAGGTGGAGCTTTCTTT CASSLDSANGGGAFF
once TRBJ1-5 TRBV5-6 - TGTGCCAGCAGCCGCTCCCGGGGGAATCAGCCCCAGCATTTT CASSRSRGNQPQHF
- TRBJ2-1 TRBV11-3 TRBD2 TGTGCCAGCAGCTTCCGGCGGGGGGCCACACGGTACAATGAGCAGTTCTTC CASSFRRGATRYNEQFF
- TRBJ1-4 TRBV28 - TGTGCCAGCAGCATCGGAGCTGCAACTAATGAAAAACTGTTTTTT CASSIGAATNEKLFF
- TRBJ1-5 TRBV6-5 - TGTGCCAGCAGTTACTCCCCTATCAGCGCCCAGCATTTT CASSYSPISAQHF
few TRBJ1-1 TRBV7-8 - TGTGCCAGCAGCTTAGGCAGGGCCAACACTGAAGCTTTCTTT CASSLGRANTEAFF
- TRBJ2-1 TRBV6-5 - TGTGCCAGCAGGCGACTAAATGAGCAGTTCTTC CASRRLNEQFF
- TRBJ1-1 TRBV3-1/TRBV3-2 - TGTGCCAGCAGCCAAGTGGGGGGATACGAAGCTTTCTTT CASSQVGGYEAFF
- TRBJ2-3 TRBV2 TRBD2 TGTGCCAGCAGCCTCGGGGGGGGCACAGATACGCAGTATTTT CASSLGGGTDTQYF
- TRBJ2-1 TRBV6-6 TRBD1 TGTGCCAGCAGTACAGGGGGCGTCGACAATGAGCAGTTCTTC CASSTGGVDNEQFF
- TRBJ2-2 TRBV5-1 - TGCGCCAGCTACCAAGGGGCAACCACCGGGGAGCTGTTTTTT CASYQGATTGELFF
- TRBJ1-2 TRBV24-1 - TGTGCCACCAGTGCAGGTATGGCCTATGGCTACACCTTC CATSAGMAYGYTF
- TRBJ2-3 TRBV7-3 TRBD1 TGTGCCAGCAGCTTGTACGACTCAGGACAGGGGGCAGATACGCAGTATTTT CASSLYDSGQGADTQYF
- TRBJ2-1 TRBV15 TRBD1 TGTGCCACCAGCGGAGGGACAGGGCCCTACAATGAGCAGTTCTTC CATSGGTGPYNEQFF
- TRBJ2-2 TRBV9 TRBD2 TGTGCCAGCAGCGATGTACTAGCGGGGGGGCTGCCCGGGGAGCTGTTTTTT CASSDVLAGGLPGELFF
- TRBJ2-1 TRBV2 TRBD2 TGTGCCAGCAGCCAACTAGCGGGGGCATACAATGAGCAGTTCTTC CASSQLAGAYNEQFF
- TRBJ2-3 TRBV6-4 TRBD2 TGTGCCAGCAGTGACCCCCTAGCGGGGGGCACAGATACGCAGTATTTT CASSDPLAGGTDTQYF
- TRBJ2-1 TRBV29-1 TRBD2 TGCAGCGCCACAGAGGCGAGCGGGGGATCCTACAATGAGCAGTTCTTC CSATEASGGSYNEQFF
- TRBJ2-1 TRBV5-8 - TGTGCCAGCAGCCGCTTGATATCCGGGTTCGGTGAGCAGTTCTTC CASSRLISGFGEQFF
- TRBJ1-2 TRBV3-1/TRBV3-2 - TGTGCCAGCAGCCAAAGCCCCAGGGTTGGCTACACCTTC CASSQSPRVGYTF
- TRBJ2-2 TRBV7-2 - TGTGCCAGCAGCTTCAGGGGAGACACCGGGGAGCTGTTTTTT CASSFRGDTGELFF
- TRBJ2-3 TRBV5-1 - TGCGCCAGCCAAAATACAGGGCCAGATACGCAGTATTTT CASQNTGPDTQYF
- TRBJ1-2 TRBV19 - TGTGCCAGTAGTATCTACGCGGGCGAAGACTATGGCTACACCTTC CASSIYAGEDYGYTF
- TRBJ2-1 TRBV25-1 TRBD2 TGTGCCAGCAGTGAATTGGTTAGCGGGGGGCCCGAGCAGTTCTTC CASSELVSGGPEQFF
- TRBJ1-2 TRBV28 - TGTGCCAGCAGCAGGACAGCGTATGGCTACACCTTC CASSRTAYGYTF
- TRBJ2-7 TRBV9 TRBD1 TGTGCCAGCAGCGTAGGGTTGGACAGGGTTTACGAGCAGTACTTC CASSVGLDRVYEQYF
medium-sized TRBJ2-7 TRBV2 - TGTGCCAGCAGTGATCCGACTAGGGGCTCCTACGAGCAGTACTTC CASSDPTRGSYEQYF